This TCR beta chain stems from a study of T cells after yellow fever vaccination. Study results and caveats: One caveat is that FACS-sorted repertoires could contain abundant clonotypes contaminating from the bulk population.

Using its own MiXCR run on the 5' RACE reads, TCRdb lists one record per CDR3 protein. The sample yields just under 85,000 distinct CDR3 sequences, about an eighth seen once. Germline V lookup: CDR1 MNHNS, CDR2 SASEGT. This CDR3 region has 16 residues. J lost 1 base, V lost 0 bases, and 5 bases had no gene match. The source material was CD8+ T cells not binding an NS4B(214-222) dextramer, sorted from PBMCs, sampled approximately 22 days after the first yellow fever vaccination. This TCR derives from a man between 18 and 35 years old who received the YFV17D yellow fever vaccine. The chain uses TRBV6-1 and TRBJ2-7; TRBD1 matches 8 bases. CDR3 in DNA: TGTGCCAGCAGTGAAGCCCCCGGGACAGGTTCCTACGAGCAGTACTTC. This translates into CASSEAPGTGSYEQYF.